The clone carrying this TCR beta chain was seen a handful of times. This sample was included in a study of T-cell memory formation after mild COVID-19. TCRdb fed the 5' RACE reads into MiXCR, producing one record per CDR3 protein. This sample has roughly 280,000 distinct CDR3 sequences, with around 15% found just once. With 3 bases removed from V and 5 bases from J, the gap between germline ends came to 6 bases. The CDR3 extends over 11 amino acids. Germline values: CDR1 DFQATT, CDR2 SNEGSKA (reference sequence). The sample consisted of PBMCs or a T cell subset sorted from them (not recorded which). The clonotype was recovered from a man in his late teens or twenties who had mild COVID-19 (a few samples of this study predate the infection). Cell type and time point are not known. The chain links TRBV20-1 to TRBJ2-3; D is unresolved. The CDR3, as DNA: TGCAGTGCTAGTATCGGAGATACGCAGTATTTT. This codes for CSASIGDTQYF.